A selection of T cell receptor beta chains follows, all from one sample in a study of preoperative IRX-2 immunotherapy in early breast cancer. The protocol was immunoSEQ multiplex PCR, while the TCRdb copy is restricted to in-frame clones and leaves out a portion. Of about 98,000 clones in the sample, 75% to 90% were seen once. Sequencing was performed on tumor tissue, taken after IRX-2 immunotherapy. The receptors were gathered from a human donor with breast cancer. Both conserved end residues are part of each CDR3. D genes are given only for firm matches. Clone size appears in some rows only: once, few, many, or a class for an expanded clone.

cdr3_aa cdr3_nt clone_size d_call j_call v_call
CASRGTGRTGELFF TGTGCCAGCAGAGGGACAGGGAGAACCGGGGAGCTGTTTTTT . TRBD1 TRBJ2-2 TRBV7-1
CASSPSPRSENEQFF TGTGCCAGCAGCCCCTCTCCACGGTCGGAGAATGAGCAGTTCTTC . . TRBJ2-1 TRBV6-8
CASNDWNTEAFF TGTGCCAGTAATGACTGGAACACTGAAGCTTTCTTT . . TRBJ1-1 TRBV19
CAISEQASGSYEQYF TGTGCCATCAGTGAGCAGGCTAGCGGGTCCTACGAGCAGTACTTC . TRBD2 TRBJ2-7 TRBV10-3
CASSQDWRSHGYTF TGTGCCAGCAGCCAAGATTGGAGAAGCCATGGCTACACCTTC once . TRBJ1-2 TRBV14
CAWSGGPGNTIYF TGTGCCTGGAGTGGAGGGCCTGGAAACACCATATATTTT . . TRBJ1-3 TRBV30
CASKVGTSGNEQFF TGTGCCAGTAAAGTAGGGACTAGCGGCAATGAGCAGTTCTTC . TRBD2 TRBJ2-1 TRBV19
CASSSTVGGLDTEAFF TGCGCCAGCAGCTCGACAGTCGGAGGCTTGGACACTGAAGCTTTCTTT . . TRBJ1-1 TRBV5-1
CASSYNRDRVSGNTIYF TGTGCCAGCAGTTACAACCGGGACAGGGTCTCTGGAAACACCATATATTTT few TRBD1 TRBJ1-3 TRBV6-8
CASSGTSGRETQYF TGTGCCAGCAGCGGGACTAGCGGGCGAGAGACCCAGTACTTC . TRBD2 TRBJ2-5 TRBV28
CASRPQGFASGNTIYF TGTGCCAGCAGACCACAGGGCTTCGCCTCTGGAAACACCATATATTTT . . TRBJ1-3 TRBV2
CASRNGQGRTGELFF TGTGCCAGTAGAAATGGACAGGGAAGAACCGGGGAGCTGTTTTTT once TRBD1 TRBJ2-2 TRBV19
CASNPRGGRIDEQYF TGTGCCAGTAACCCCCGGGGCGGGAGGATCGACGAGCAGTACTTC . TRBD2 TRBJ2-7 TRBV19
CASSIDGRGGSPLHF TGTGCCAGTAGTATCGACGGTCGCGGCGGTTCACCCCTCCACTTT . . TRBJ1-6 TRBV19
CAISVGAGSLKTDTQYF TGTGCCATCAGTGTCGGGGCCGGGAGCCTGAAGACAGATACGCAGTATTTT . . TRBJ2-3 TRBV6-8
CASIPGHSREKLFF TGTGCCAGCATACCGGGCCACTCTCGCGAAAAACTGTTTTTT once . TRBJ1-4 TRBV6-8
CASSLRAVRGYGYTF TGTGCCAGCAGCTTAAGGGCAGTCCGAGGCTATGGCTACACCTTC few . TRBJ1-2 TRBV11-3
CATSGETGQASYEQYF TGTGCCACGAGTGGCGAAACGGGACAGGCCTCCTACGAGCAGTACTTC . TRBD1 TRBJ2-7 TRBV6-4
CASSPAAGMAYEQYF TGTGCCAGCAGCCCAGCCGCGGGAATGGCCTACGAGCAGTACTTC . . TRBJ2-7 TRBV6-8
CASSNFAGKSEKLFF TGTGCCAGCAGCAATTTCGCGGGGAAGAGTGAAAAACTGTTTTTT . . TRBJ1-4 TRBV14